This entry is about one T cell receptor (beta chain). This clone was seen once. There is no known antigen for this receptor. Base qualities are not at hand, and no much larger clone is one base apart. The sample is drawn from a study of blood T cell repertoires in COVID-19 (dated by TCRdb to the early 2020s). Background on the whole study: Samples from collaborators originated in the United States, Italy and Spain and spanned both the acute and convalescent phases of COVID-19. The material from the prospective study consisted of cDNA or gDNA derived from T cells, B-cell-depleted T cells, or PBMCs. Nearly every sample came with metadata listing a de-identified subject ID, COVID-19 status, age in years and sex. Deeply sampled blood TCRbeta repertoires from subjects exposed to, actively infected with, or recovered from COVID-19 were included in the dataset. Where HLA class I and class II types were available, the types were taken from metadata supplied by the sample provider, not from assay-based typing. Samples came from the ongoing ImmuneRACE study (first 160 participants) plus 1,254 subjects from 6 global collaborators. The repertoires were released in a freely available public database meant as a resource for research on the immune response to SARS-CoV-2. The paper's findings and limits, for the study overall: The quantity of clinical and demographic metadata differed by source and by participant and was supplied without curation.

The germline V gene provides CDR1 SGHVS and CDR2 FQNEAQ. CDR3 length: 15 amino acids, cysteine to phenylalanine. Solely the CDR3 DNA is kept, with 45 bases framed from the first base. Trimmed from V: 2 bases; trimmed from J: 6 bases; junction bases lacking a gene match: 6. The immunoSEQ Assay, a bias-controlled multiplex PCR, was used to amplify TCRbeta CDR3 regions from genomic DNA. The paper's processing steps were these. Nucleated cell counts per sample were estimated from amplification of reference gene primers within the assay. To quantify the absolute abundance of each unique TCRbeta CDR3 rearrangement, sequence reads were collapsed and filtered. For each sample, productive Simpson clonality was calculated as the square root of Simpson's diversity index over productive rearrangements. In TCRdb, the immuneACCESS table is reduced to in-frame sequences with V and J assigned. These tables do not hold every clone; where another copy was compared, an unresolved V gene accounts for under half, and the others remain unexplained. Clone size and V and J calls were adopted from that table, with D and trimming inferred from the DNA. This sample has some 240,000 clones in its table, and more than 65% of those were observed once. About 1.5% of the sample comes from the top ten.

Another Seattle source contributed samples from volunteer blood donors who had recovered from COVID-19. Each collaborating institution followed its own protocols to collect whole blood in K2EDTA tubes. For TCRbeta analysis, collaborators shipped samples in one of three forms: frozen whole blood, isolated PBMCs, or DNA extracted from either of those sample types. The receptor comes from a woman between 40 and 55 years old who had recovered from COVID-19. The V and J genes are TRBV7-8 and TRBJ1-4; the junction holds 7 bases that match TRBD1. Sequencing was performed on peripheral blood. The CDR3 region has the sequence CASSLRGQSDEKLFF. The DNA sequence follows: TGTGCCAGCAGCTTAAGGGGACAGAGCGATGAAAAACTGTTTTTT.